These 2 T cell receptor beta chains share one sample of origin, sequenced in a study of shared clonotypes between healthy human individuals. TCRdb's copy holds only in-frame clones and misses some; the assay was immunoSEQ multiplex PCR. The table has millions of clones, approximately 94% seen once; the top ten hold under 2%. Terminally differentiated effector memory CD45RA+ cells were excluded by CCR7 positive selection of CD45RO-negative cells. The specimen was naive CD8+ T cells from PBMCs. Receptors were obtained from a man aged 18 to 30 in good health. Some clones in this sample may be carry-over from other donors' samples.

The chain has TRBV7-9 and TRBJ2-7, with 8 bases aligning to TRBD1. Germline V gene lookup returns CDR1 SEHNR and CDR2 FQNEAQ (reference sequence). The length of the CDR3 is 18 residues. V was pared by 1 base and J by 1 base, with 12 bases of the junction left unmatched. The CDR3, as DNA: TGTGCCAGCAGCTTAGATGTAGGGACAGGAGTCCCTTCCTACGAGCAGTACTTC. Amino acid sequence: CASSLDVGTGVPSYEQYF.

Concerning this clone itself: This CDR3 is also generated by other DNA sequences in the sample. V is TRBV6-5 and J is TRBJ2-7; 9 bases agree with TRBD2. Germline assignment: CDR1 MNHEY and CDR2 SVGAGI. The V and J ends lost 0 bases and 4 bases, in that order; junction bases with no gene match: 1. The CDR3 runs to 14 residues. The CDR3, as DNA: TGTGCCAGCAGTTACTCGGCGGGAGGGTACGAGCAGTACTTC. Amino acids: CASSYSAGGYEQYF.